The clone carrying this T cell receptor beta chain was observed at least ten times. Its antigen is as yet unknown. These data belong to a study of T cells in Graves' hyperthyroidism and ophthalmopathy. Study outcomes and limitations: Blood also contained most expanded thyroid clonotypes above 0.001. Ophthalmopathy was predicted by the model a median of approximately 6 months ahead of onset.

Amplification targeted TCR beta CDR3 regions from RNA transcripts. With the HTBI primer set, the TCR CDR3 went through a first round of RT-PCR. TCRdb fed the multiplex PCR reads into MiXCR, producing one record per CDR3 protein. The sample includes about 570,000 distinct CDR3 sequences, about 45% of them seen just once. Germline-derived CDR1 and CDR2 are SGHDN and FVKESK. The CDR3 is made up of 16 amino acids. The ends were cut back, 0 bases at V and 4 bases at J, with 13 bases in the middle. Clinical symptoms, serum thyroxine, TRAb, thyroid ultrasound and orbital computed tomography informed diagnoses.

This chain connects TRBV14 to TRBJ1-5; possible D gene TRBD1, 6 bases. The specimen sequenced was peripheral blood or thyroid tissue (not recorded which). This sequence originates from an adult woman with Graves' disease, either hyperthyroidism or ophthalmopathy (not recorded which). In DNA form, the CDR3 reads TGTGCCAGCAGCCAAGATCTATTCGGACAGAATCAGCCCCAGCATTTT. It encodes CASSQDLFGQNQPQHF.